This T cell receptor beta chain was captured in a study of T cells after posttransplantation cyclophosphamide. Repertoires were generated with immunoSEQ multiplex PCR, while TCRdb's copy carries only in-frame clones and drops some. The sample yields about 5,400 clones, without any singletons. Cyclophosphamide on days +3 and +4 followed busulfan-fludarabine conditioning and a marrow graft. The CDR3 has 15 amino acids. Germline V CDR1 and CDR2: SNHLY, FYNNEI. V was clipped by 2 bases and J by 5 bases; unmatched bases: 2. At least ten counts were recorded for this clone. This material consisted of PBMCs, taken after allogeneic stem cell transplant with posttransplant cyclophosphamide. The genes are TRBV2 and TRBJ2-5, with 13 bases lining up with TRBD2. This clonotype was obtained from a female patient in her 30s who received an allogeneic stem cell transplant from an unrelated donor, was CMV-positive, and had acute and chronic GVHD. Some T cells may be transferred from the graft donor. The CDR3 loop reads CASSEKTSGGETQYF. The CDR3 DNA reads TGTGCCAGCAGTGAAAAGACTAGCGGGGGGGAGACCCAGTACTTC.